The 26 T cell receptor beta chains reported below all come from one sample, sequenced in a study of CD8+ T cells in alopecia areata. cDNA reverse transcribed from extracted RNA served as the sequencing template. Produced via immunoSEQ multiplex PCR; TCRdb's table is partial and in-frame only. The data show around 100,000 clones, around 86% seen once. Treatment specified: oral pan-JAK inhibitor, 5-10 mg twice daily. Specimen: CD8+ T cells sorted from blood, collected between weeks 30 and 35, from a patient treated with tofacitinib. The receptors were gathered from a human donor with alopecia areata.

The CDR3 reads CASSSSGQGQHEQYF. The DNA of the CDR3 is TGTGCCAGCAGCTCGTCCGGACAGGGACAACACGAGCAGTACTTC. This chain joins TRBV13 and TRBJ2-7, with 8 bases that match TRBD1. Germline V gene data show CDR1 as PRHDT and CDR2 as FYEKMQ (reference sequence). Trimming removed 4 bases from V and 5 bases from J; junction bases left unmatched: 10. The CDR3 sequence is 15 residues long.

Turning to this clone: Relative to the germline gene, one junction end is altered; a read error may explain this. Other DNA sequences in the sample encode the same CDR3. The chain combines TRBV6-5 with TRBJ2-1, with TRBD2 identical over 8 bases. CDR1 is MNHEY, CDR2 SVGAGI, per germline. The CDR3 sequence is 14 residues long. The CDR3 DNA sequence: TGTGCCAGCATGGCGGGGGGCGCCTACAACGAGCAGTTCTTC. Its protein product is CASMAGGAYNEQFF.

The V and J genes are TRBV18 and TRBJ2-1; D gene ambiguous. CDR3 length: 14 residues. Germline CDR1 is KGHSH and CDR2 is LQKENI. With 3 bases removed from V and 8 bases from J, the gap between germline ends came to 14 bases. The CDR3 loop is CASSPSGSLHEQFF. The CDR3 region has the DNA TGTGCCAGCTCACCTTCGGGTAGCCTCCATGAGCAGTTCTTC.

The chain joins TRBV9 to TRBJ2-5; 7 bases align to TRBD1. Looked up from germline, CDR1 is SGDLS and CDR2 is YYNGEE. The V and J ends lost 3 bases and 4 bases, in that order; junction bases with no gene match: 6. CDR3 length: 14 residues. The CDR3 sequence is CASSAGGKPETQYF. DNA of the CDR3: TGTGCCAGCAGCGCAGGGGGAAAACCAGAGACCCAGTACTTC.

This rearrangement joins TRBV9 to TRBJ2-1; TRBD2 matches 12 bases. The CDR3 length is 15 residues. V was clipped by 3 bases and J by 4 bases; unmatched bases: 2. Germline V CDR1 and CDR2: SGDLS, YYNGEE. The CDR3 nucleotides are TGTGCCAGCAGCGCTAGCGGGGGGGCGTACAATGAGCAGTTCTTC. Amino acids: CASSASGGAYNEQFF.

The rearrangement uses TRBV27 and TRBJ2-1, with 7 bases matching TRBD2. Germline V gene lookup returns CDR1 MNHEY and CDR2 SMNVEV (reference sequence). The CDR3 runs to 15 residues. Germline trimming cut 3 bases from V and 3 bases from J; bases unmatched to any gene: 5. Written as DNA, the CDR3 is TGTGCCAGCAGTTTTTTACGGGACTACTACAATGAGCAGTTCTTC. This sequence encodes CASSFLRDYYNEQFF.

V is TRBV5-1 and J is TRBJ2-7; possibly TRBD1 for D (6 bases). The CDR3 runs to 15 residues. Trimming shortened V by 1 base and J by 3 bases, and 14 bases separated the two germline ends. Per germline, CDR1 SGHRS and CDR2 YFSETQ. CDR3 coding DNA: TGCGCCAGCAGCTTGCGCCAGGGGATGTTCTACGAGCAGTACTTC. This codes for CASSLRQGMFYEQYF.

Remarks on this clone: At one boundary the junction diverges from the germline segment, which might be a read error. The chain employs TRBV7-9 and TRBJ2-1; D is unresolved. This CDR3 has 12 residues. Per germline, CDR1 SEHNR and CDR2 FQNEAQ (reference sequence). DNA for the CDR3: TGTGCCAGCAGCTCATTGTCGAATGAGCGGTTCTTC. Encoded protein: CASSSLSNERFF.

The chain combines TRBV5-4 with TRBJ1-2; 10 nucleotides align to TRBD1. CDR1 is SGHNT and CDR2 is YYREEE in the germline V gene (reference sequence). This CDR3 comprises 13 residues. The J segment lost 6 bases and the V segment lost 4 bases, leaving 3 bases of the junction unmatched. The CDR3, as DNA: TGTGCCAGCAGCACCGGGACAGGGGATGGCTACACCTTC. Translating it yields CASSTGTGDGYTF.

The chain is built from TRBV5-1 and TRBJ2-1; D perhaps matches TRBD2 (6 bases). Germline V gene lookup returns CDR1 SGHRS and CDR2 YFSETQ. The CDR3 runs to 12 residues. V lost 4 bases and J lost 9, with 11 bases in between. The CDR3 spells CASSPGTVEQFF. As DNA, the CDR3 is TGCGCCAGCAGCCCCGGGACTGTTGAGCAGTTCTTC.

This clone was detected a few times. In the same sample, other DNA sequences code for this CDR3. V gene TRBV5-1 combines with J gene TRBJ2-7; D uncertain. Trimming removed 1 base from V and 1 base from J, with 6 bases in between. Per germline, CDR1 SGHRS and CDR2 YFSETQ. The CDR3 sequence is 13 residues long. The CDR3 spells CASSLTSSYEQYF. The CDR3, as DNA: TGCGCCAGCAGCTTGACTTCTTCCTACGAGCAGTACTTC.

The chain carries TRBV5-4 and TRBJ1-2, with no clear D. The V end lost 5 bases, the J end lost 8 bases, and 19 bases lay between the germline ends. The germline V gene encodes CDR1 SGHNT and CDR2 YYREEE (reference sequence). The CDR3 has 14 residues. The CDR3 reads CASRSQPDLRGYTF. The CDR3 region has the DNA TGTGCCAGCAGATCACAACCAGATCTGAGAGGCTACACCTTC.

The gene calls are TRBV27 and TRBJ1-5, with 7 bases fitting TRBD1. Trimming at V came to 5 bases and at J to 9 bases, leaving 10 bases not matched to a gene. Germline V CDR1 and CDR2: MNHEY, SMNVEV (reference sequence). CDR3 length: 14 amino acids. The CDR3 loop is CASSPGQVGGPQHF. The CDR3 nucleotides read TGTGCCAGCAGTCCCGGACAGGTCGGGGGGCCCCAGCATTTT.

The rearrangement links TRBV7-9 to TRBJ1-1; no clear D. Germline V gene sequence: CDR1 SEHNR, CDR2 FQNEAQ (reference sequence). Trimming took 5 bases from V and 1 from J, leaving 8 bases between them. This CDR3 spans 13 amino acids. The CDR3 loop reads CASSPTENTEAFF. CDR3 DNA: TGTGCCAGCAGCCCCACAGAGAACACTGAAGCTTTCTTT.

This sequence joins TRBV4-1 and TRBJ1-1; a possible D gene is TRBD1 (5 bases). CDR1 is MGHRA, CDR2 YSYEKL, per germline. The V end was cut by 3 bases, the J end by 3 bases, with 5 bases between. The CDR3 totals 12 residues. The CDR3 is CASSQGDTEAFF. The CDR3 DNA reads TGCGCCAGCAGCCAGGGGGACACTGAAGCTTTCTTT.

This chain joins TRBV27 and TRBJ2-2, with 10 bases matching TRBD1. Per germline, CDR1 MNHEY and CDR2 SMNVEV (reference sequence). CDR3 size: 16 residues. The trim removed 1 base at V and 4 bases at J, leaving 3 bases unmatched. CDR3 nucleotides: TGTGCCAGCAGTTTATACTGGACAGGGGGCACCGGGGAGCTGTTTTTT. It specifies CASSLYWTGGTGELFF.

CDR3 residues: CASRDRGNEKLFF. CDR3 coding DNA: TGCGCCAGCCGAGACCGGGGTAATGAAAAACTGTTTTTT. The chain recombines TRBV4-1 with TRBJ1-4; D not resolved. With 8 bases removed from V and 4 bases from J, the gap between germline ends came to 11 bases. The CDR3 extends over 13 amino acids. Germline CDR1 reads MGHRA; CDR2 reads YSYEKL.

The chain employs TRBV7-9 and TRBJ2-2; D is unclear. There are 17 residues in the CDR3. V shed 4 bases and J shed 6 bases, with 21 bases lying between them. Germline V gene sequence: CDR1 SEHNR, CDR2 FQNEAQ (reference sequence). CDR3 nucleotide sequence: TGTGCCAGCAGCTATAAATACCGGTTAGGTCGGTCCGGGGAGCTGTTTTTT. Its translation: CASSYKYRLGRSGELFF.

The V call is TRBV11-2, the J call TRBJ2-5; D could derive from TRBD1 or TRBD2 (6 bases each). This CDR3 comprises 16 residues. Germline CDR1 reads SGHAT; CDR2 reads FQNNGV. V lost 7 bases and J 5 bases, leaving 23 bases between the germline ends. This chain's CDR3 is CASTYSYGGARETQYF. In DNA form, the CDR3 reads TGTGCCAGCACCTATTCCTACGGGGGCGCGAGGGAGACCCAGTACTTC.

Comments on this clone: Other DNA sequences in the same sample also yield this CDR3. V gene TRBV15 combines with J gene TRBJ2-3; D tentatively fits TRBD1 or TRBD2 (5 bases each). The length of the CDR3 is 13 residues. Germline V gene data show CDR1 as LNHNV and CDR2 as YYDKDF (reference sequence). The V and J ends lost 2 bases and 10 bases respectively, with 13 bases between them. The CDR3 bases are TGTGCCACCAGCAGACCCCGGGACGGATCGCAGTATTTT. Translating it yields CATSRPRDGSQYF.

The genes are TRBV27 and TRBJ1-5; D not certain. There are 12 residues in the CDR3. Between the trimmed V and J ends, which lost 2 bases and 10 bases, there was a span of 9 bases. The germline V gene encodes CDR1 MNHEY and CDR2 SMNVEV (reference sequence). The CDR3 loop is CASSLPGGPQHF. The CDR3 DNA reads TGTGCCAGCAGTTTACCAGGTGGACCCCAGCATTTT.

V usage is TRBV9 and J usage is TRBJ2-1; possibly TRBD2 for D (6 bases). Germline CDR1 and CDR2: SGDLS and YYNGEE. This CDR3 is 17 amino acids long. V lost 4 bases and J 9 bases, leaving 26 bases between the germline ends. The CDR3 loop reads CASSPRGSGLGNGEQFF. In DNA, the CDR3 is TGTGCCAGCAGCCCCCGGGGTAGCGGCTTAGGGAATGGTGAGCAGTTCTTC.

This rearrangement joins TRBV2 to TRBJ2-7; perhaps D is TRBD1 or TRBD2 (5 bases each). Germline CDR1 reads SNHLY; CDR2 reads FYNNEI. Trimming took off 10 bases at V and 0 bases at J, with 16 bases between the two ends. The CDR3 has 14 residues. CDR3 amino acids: CATLGGWGSYEQYF. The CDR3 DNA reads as TGTGCCACCCTTGGGGGTTGGGGCTCCTACGAGCAGTACTTC.

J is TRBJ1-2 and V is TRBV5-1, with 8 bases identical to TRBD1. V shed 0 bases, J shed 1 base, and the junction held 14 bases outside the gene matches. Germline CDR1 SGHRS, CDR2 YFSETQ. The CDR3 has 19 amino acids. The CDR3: CASSLAGDPTGVGNYGYTF. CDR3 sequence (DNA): TGCGCCAGCAGCTTGGCAGGGGACCCGACAGGGGTTGGTAACTATGGCTACACCTTC.

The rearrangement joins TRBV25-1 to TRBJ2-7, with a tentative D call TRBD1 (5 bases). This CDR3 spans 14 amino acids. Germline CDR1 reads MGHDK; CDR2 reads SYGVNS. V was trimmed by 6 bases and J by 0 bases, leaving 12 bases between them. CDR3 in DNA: TGTGCCAGCAGCAGACAGAGTATCTCCTACGAGCAGTACTTC. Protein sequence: CASSRQSISYEQYF.

Here the CDR3 reads CASSYADLGEQFF. CDR3 sequence (DNA): TGTGCCAGCAGTTACGCGGACTTAGGGGAGCAGTTCTTC. The chain recombines TRBV6-6 with TRBJ2-1, with D perhaps TRBD2 (5 bases). Between the trimmed V and J ends, which lost 2 bases and 10 bases, there was a span of 12 bases. From germline, CDR1 is MNHNY and CDR2 SVGAGI (reference sequence). This CDR3 has 13 residues.